Described below is a single T cell receptor (beta chain) sequence and its context. This CDR3 has 15 residues. The V and J ends lost 4 bases and 5 bases, in that order; junction bases with no gene match: 8. The germline gives CDR1 LGHDT, CDR2 YNNKEL (reference sequence). This entry is derived from a study of CD8 T cells in Susac syndrome. The authors sequenced TCR beta from blood CD8+ and CD4+ T cells. The multiple sclerosis controls were treatment-naive patients with relapsing-remitting disease that was stable or active. Negative magnetic isolation gave CD8+ and CD4+ cells; FACS enriched CD8+ TEMRA. RNA in amounts of roughly 0.5 to 1 ug was reverse transcribed with random hexamers. A multiplex approach, immunoSEQ multiplex PCR, amplified TCR beta CDR3 across 54 Vbeta and 13 Jbeta. TCRdb re-called the immunoSEQ multiplex PCR reads with MiXCR, one entry per CDR3 protein. The table has 200,000 to 250,000 distinct CDR3 sequences, 93% seen once; the top ten hold around 0.07%.

Material for sequencing was CD4+ T cells from PBMCs. The TCR sequence derives from a human donor with multiple sclerosis. The chain carries TRBV3-1 and TRBJ1-2; TRBD1 agrees at 9 bases. CDR3 loop: CASSLGTGPSYGYTF. As DNA, the CDR3 is TGTGCCAGCAGCCTGGGGACAGGGCCATCTTATGGCTACACCTTC.